This entry features one T cell receptor (beta chain) sequence. The antigen remains unidentified. V shed 5 bases and J shed 4 bases, with 11 bases lying between them. Germline CDR1 SGHAT, CDR2 FQNNGV. The CDR3 is 13 residues long. This specimen belongs to a study of cytomegalovirus exposure and HLA in healthy donors. Study-level findings and limits: Indistinguishable V segments such as TRBV6-2 and TRBV6-3 were excluded. Presence/absence analyses supposed approximately even sequencing depth among donors. As confirmed in vitro, three CMV-associated chains were specific for CMV antigens.

A multiplex PCR was run with 60 Vbeta primers and 13 Jbeta primers. Sequencing used immunoSEQ multiplex PCR; TCRdb keeps in-frame clones, though not all of them. The table includes about 160,000 clones, about three quarters detected once. Sequenced material: PBMCs. The sequence was obtained from a man aged 35-49 years in good health and CMV-seropositive. The V gene is TRBV11-2, the J gene TRBJ1-1; D not certain. The CDR3 is CASSPQVGTEAFF. For the CDR3, the DNA is TGTGCCAGCAGCCCTCAGGTAGGCACTGAAGCTTTCTTT. The full variable domain, its missing parts supplied by reference TRBV11-2 and TRBJ1-1, is EAGVAQSPRYKIIEKRQSVAFWCNPISGHATLYWYQQILGQGPKLLIQFQNNGVVDDSQLPKDRFSAERLKGVDSTLKIQPAKLEDSAVYLCASSPQVGTEAFFGQGTRLTVV.